This T cell receptor (beta chain) is drawn from a study of blood T cell repertoires in COVID-19 (dated by TCRdb to the early 2020s). With regard to the full study: Collaborator samples came from the United States, Italy and Spain and covered acute and convalescent phases of COVID-19. The material from the prospective study consisted of cDNA or gDNA derived from T cells, B-cell-depleted T cells, or PBMCs. Deeply sampled blood TCRbeta repertoires from subjects exposed to, actively infected with, or recovered from COVID-19 were included in the dataset. The repertoires were made available in a free public database intended to serve as a resource for research on the immune response to SARS-CoV-2. Samples were obtained from the ongoing ImmuneRACE study (first 160 participants) and from over a thousand subjects provided by 6 global collaborators. A de-identified subject ID, COVID-19 status, age in years and sex were almost always included in the sample metadata. Where available, HLA class I and class II types were obtained from metadata supplied by the sample provider rather than from assay-based typing. Results and caveats for the whole study, not just this receptor: Clinical and demographic metadata were provided uncurated, with the amount varying by source and participant.

The germline V gene supplies CDR1 SQVTM and CDR2 ANQGSEA. Trimmed from V: 7 bases; trimmed from J: 4 bases; junction bases lacking a gene match: 8. Including the terminal cysteine and phenylalanine, the CDR3 comprises 13 residues. The DNA shown is the 39-base CDR3, in frame from base 1. As for this clone: Its binding antigen is unknown. No much larger clone is present one base from it, and per-base qualities are unavailable.

Whole blood was collected in K2EDTA tubes by collaborating institutions according to the institutions' own protocols. Collaborator samples were shipped for TCRbeta analysis as frozen whole blood, isolated PBMCs, or DNA extracted from either sample type. TCRbeta CDR3 regions were amplified from genomic DNA using the immunoSEQ Assay, a bias-controlled multiplex PCR. The original methods were these. The number of nucleated cells in each sample was estimated from the amplification of reference gene primers within the assay. To quantify the absolute abundance of each unique TCRbeta CDR3 rearrangement, sequence reads were collapsed and filtered. For each sample, productive Simpson clonality was calculated as the square root of Simpson's diversity index over productive rearrangements. TCRdb retrieved this table from immuneACCESS and kept in-frame rearrangements only. Not all clones are present; in checked studies, unresolved V genes account for under half, and no reason is known for the remainder. V and J calls and clone size are those listed in that table; D and trimming were worked out from the DNA. In all, the sample holds roughly 15,000 clones, and 81% of those were seen once. Of the sample, around 30% is held by the ten largest clones.

The origin of this receptor is a human donor in a cohort sampled during active COVID-19. The chain was built from TRBV29-1 and TRBJ2-5; TRBD2 matches 8 bases in the middle. Source material: peripheral blood. The CDR3 in this case is CSAWGGGTETQYF. The DNA sequence follows: TGCAGCGCGTGGGGCGGGGGGACAGAGACCCAGTACTTC.